The 4 T cell receptor beta chains reported below all come from one sample, sequenced in a study of T cells after yellow fever vaccination. In TCRdb, the 5' RACE reads were re-called with MiXCR into one record per CDR3 protein. The sample lists hundreds of thousands of distinct CDR3 sequences; approximately 13% were seen once. The sample here was PBMCs, taken on the day of the yellow fever booster vaccination. All receptors derive from a man aged 25 to 40 who received the YFV17D yellow fever vaccine.

There are a few counts of this clonotype. This rearrangement joins TRBV5-1 to TRBJ2-3; TRBD2 agrees at 8 bases. The ends lost 4 bases at V and 0 bases at J; junction bases unmatched: 7. The V gene's germline CDR1 is SGHRS and CDR2 YFSETQ. The CDR3 sequence is 16 residues long. CDR3 bases: TGCGCCAGCAGCCTACTCATAGCGGGAAGCACAGATACGCAGTATTTT. As protein: CASSLLIAGSTDTQYF.

This chain links TRBV7-2 with TRBJ2-2, with D maybe TRBD1 (6 bases). Trimming pared 6 bases from V and 7 bases from J, leaving 15 bases between. Germline assignment: CDR1 SGHTA and CDR2 FQGNSA. This CDR3 region has 14 residues. The CDR3 DNA reads as TGTGCCAGCAGTCAACAGGGTTTGGACGGGGAGCTGTTTTTT. Translated: CASSQQGLDGELFF.

This sequence joins TRBV5-5 and TRBJ2-3, with D uncertain. Germline values: CDR1 SGHKS, CDR2 YYEKEE (reference sequence). Trimming pared 4 bases from V and 1 base from J, leaving 13 bases between. This CDR3 has 15 residues. In nucleotides, the CDR3 is TGTGCCAGCAGCCGCGCGGACGGACGCACAGATACGCAGTATTTT. It codes for CASSRADGRTDTQYF.

V usage is TRBV18 and J usage is TRBJ2-3; D unresolved. The germline V gene encodes CDR1 KGHSH and CDR2 LQKENI. The CDR3 runs to 14 residues. Trimming took off 0 bases at V and 5 bases at J, with 9 bases between the two ends. CDR3 DNA: TGTGCCAGCTCACCACCACATCGTGGAGATACGCAGTATTTT. It codes for CASSPPHRGDTQYF.